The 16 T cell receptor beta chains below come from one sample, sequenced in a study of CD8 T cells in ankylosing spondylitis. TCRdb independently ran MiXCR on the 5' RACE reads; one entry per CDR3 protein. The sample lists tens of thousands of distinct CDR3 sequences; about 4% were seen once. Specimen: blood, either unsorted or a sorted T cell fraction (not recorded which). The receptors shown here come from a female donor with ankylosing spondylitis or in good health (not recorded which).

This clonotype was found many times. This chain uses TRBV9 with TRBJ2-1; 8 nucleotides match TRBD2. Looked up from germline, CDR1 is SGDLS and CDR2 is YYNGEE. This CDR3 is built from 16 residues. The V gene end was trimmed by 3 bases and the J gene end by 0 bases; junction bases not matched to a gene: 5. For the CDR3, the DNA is TGTGCCAGCAGCGCCCCCGGGACTAGCTCCTACAATGAGCAGTTCTTC. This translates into CASSAPGTSSYNEQFF.

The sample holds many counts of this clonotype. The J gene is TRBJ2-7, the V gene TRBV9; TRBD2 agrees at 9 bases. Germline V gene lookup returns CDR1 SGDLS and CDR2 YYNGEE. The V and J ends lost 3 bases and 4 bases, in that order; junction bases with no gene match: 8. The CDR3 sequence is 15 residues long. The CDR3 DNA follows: TGTGCCAGCAGCGCTGGGGCGGGGGGGACTTACGAGCAGTACTTC. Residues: CASSAGAGGTYEQYF. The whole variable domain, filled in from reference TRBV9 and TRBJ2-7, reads DSGVTQTPKHLITATGQRVTLRCSPRSGDLSVYWYQQSLDQGLQFLIQYYNGEERAKGNILERFSAQQFPDLHSELNLSSLELGDSALYFCASSAGAGGTYEQYFGPGTRLTVT.

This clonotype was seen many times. This chain's CDR3 is CASSVLTVPDTEAFF. The CDR3 DNA reads as TGTGCCAGCAGCGTACTGACAGTGCCGGACACTGAAGCTTTCTTT. The rearrangement joins TRBV9 to TRBJ1-1, with a tentative D call TRBD1 (5 bases). The CDR3 totals 15 residues. V was cut by 1 base and J by 3 bases, with 13 bases left in between. Germline V gene data show CDR1 as SGDLS and CDR2 as YYNGEE. The complete variable domain, with remaining parts taken from reference TRBV9 and TRBJ1-1, reads DSGVTQTPKHLITATGQRVTLRCSPRSGDLSVYWYQQSLDQGLQFLIQYYNGEERAKGNILERFSAQQFPDLHSELNLSSLELGDSALYFCASSVLTVPDTEAFFGQGTRLTVV.

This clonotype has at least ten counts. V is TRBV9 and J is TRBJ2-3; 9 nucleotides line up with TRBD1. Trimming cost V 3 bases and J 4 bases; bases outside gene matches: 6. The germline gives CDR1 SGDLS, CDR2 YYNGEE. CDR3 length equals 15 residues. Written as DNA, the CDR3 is TGTGCCAGCAGCGCGAGACAGGGGGTAGCAGATACGCAGTATTTT. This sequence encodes CASSARQGVADTQYF.

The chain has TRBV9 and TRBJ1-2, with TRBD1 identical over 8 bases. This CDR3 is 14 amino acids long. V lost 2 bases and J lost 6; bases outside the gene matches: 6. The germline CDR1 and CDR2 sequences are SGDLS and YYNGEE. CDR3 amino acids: CASSVSWTGNGYTF. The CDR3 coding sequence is TGTGCCAGCAGCGTCTCGTGGACAGGGAATGGCTACACCTTC.

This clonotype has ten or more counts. The DNA for the CDR3 is TGTGCCAGCAGCGCCCGGACAGGGCTCACTGAAGCTTTCTTT. Protein: CASSARTGLTEAFF. The chain is built from TRBV9 and TRBJ1-1; 8 nucleotides align to TRBD1. Germline-derived CDR1 and CDR2 are SGDLS and YYNGEE. The trim removed 3 bases at V and 4 bases at J, leaving 5 bases unmatched. The CDR3 covers 14 residues.

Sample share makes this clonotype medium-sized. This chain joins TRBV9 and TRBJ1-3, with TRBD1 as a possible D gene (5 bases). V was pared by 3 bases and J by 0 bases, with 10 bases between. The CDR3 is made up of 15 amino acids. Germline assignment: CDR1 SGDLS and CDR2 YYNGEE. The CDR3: CASSDDRGSGNTIYF. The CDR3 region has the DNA TGTGCCAGCAGCGACGACAGAGGCTCTGGAAACACCATATATTTT. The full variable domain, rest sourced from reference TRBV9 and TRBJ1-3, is DSGVTQTPKHLITATGQRVTLRCSPRSGDLSVYWYQQSLDQGLQFLIQYYNGEERAKGNILERFSAQQFPDLHSELNLSSLELGDSALYFCASSDDRGSGNTIYFGEGSWLTVV.

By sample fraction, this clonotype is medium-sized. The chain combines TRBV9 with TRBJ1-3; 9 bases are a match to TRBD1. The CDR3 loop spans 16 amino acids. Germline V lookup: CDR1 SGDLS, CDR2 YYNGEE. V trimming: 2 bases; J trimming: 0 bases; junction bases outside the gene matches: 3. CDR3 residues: CASSVGTGRSGNTIYF. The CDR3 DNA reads TGTGCCAGCAGCGTTGGGACAGGGCGCTCTGGAAACACCATATATTTT.

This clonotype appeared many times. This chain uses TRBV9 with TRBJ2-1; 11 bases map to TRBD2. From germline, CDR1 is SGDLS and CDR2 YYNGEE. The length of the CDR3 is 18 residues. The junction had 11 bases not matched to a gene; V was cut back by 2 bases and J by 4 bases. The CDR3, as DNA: TGTGCCAGCAGCGTCTCCCCTTTAGCGGGGGGGCCTTACAATGAGCAGTTCTTC. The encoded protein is CASSVSPLAGGPYNEQFF.

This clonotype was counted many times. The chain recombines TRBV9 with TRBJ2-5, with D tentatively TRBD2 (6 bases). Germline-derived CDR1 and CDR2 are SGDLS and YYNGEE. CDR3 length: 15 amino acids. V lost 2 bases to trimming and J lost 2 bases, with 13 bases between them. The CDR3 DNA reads TGTGCCAGCAGCGTGTCCGGGACTCCACAAGAGACCCAGTACTTC. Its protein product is CASSVSGTPQETQYF.

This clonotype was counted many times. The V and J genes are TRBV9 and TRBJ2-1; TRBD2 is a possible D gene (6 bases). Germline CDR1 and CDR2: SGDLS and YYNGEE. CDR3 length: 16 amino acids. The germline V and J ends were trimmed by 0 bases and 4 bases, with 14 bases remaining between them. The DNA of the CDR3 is TGTGCCAGCAGCGTAGAAGTTGATAGCGGTTACAATGAGCAGTTCTTC. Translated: CASSVEVDSGYNEQFF.

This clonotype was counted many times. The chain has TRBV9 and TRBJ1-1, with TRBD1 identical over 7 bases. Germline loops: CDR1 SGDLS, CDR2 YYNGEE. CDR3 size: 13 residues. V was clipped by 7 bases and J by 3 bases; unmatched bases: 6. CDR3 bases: TGTGCCAGCGCCCAGGGGGGGGACACTGAAGCTTTCTTT. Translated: CASAQGGDTEAFF.

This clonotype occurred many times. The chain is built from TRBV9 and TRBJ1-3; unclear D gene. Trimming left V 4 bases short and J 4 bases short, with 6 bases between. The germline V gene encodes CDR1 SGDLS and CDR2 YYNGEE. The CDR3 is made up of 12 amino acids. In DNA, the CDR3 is TGTGCCAGCAGCTTACTAGGAAACACCATATATTTT. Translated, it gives CASSLLGNTIYF.

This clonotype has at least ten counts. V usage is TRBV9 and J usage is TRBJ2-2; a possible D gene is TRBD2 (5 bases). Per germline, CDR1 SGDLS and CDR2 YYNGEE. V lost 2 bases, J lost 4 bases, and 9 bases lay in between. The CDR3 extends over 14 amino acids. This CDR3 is CASSVESGTGELFF. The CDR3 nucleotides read TGTGCCAGCAGCGTGGAAAGCGGCACCGGGGAGCTGTTTTTT.

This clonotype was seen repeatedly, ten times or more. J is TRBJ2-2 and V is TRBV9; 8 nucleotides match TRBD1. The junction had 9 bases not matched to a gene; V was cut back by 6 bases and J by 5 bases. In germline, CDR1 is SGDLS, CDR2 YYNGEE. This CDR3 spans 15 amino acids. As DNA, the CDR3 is TGTGCCAGCAAGGGGACAGGCCTTTTGACCGGGGAGCTGTTTTTT. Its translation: CASKGTGLLTGELFF.

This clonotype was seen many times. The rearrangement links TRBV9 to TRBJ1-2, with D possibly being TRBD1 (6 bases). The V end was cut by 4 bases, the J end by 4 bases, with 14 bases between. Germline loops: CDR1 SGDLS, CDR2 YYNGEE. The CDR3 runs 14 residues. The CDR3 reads CASSLPGQSYGYTF. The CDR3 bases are TGTGCCAGCAGCTTACCTGGACAGAGCTATGGCTACACCTTC.